The sequence of this T cell receptor beta chain was determined in a study of T-cell memory formation after mild COVID-19. TCRalpha and TCRbeta libraries used 5'RACE with constant-segment primers and UMIs. TCRdb re-derived calls from the 5' RACE reads in MiXCR, one entry per CDR3 protein. The sample contains 400,000 to 550,000 distinct CDR3 sequences, 25% of which appear only once. Study results and limitations: Clones contracting over day 15 to 85 were CD4/CD8 balanced, with later expanders leaning CD4+. CD4+ contracting clones were found mainly in CM and EM, and CD8+ ones in EMRA.

Germline CDR1 and CDR2: SGHTA and FQGNSA. The CDR3 covers 11 residues. V lost 11 bases, J lost 0 bases, and 4 bases lay in between. As for this clonotype: As yet, its antigen is unknown.

This chain links TRBV7-2 with TRBJ2-2; D ambiguous. The receptor's source is an adult woman who had mild COVID-19 (a few samples of this study predate the infection). Cell type and time point are not known. Sequencing input: PBMCs or a T cell subset sorted from them (not recorded which). In DNA form, the CDR3 reads TGTGCCGGCTCGAACACCGGGGAGCTGTTTTTT. The encoded protein is CAGSNTGELFF. The variable domain in full, completed from reference TRBV7-2 and TRBJ2-2, reads GAGVSQSPSNKVTEKGKDVELRCDPISGHTALYWYRQSLGQGLEFLIYFQGNSAPDKSGLPSDRFSAERTGGSVSTLTIQRTQQEDSAVYLCAGSNTGELFFGEGSRLTVL.